This T cell receptor beta chain was sequenced for a study of blood T cell repertoires in COVID-19. Study as a whole: COVID-19 samples from acute and convalescent phases originated in the United States, Italy and Spain.

V was cut by 0 bases and J by 8 bases, with 17 bases left in between. The CDR3 runs 16 residues. Looked up from germline, CDR1 is SEHNR and CDR2 is FQNEAQ (reference sequence). In the study's own analysis: How many nucleated cells were present was estimated from reference gene primer amplification. Sequencing was performed with immunoSEQ multiplex PCR; in TCRdb, only in-frame clones are kept and a portion is missing. V, J and clone size derive from that table, while D and trimming were established from the DNA sequence. This sample has about half a million clones, with roughly 89% found just once. J is TRBJ2-1 and V is TRBV7-9, with D possibly being TRBD1 (5 bases). The sequence was collected from a young man with COVID-19, enrolled during active disease. What was sequenced was peripheral blood. CDR3 residues: CASSLARQSPLDEQFF. The CDR3 nucleotides are TGTGCCAGCAGCTTAGCCCGACAGTCCCCCCTTGATGAGCAGTTCTTC.